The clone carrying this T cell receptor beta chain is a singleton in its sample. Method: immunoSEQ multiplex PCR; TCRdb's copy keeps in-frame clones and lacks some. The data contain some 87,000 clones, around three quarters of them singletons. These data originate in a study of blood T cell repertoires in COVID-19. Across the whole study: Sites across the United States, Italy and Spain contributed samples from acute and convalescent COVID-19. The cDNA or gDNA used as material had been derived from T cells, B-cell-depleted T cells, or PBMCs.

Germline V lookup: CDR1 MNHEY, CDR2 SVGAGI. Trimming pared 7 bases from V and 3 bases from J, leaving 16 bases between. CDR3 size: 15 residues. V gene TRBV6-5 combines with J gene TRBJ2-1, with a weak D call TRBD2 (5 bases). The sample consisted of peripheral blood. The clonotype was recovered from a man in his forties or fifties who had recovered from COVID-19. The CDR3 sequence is CASTLERVVYNEQFF. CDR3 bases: TGTGCCAGCACCCTAGAGAGGGTCGTCTACAATGAGCAGTTCTTC.